This T cell receptor (beta chain) appears in the sequencing data of a study of early T cells in non-severe SARS-CoV-2 infection. Across the whole study: Bulk RNA from unsorted whole blood was sequenced; chains were unpaired.

V lost 1 base, J lost 10 bases, and 19 bases lay in between. The CDR3 sequence is 15 residues long. This clonotype was counted at least ten times. TCRdb itself ran the 5' RACE reads through MiXCR, one entry per CDR3 protein. The sample lists more than 35,000 distinct CDR3 sequences, 3% to 4.5% occurring once. This clonotype originated in an adult who was a healthcare worker with PCR-confirmed SARS-CoV-2 infection or an uninfected control (not recorded which). Specimen: whole blood. The chain joins TRBV12-3 or TRBV12-4 to TRBJ1-1; D uncertain. DNA for the CDR3: TGTGCCAGCAGTTTAGGCGGAGTAAGTGGCCTGGGAGCTTTCTTT. Translation: CASSLGGVSGLGAFF.